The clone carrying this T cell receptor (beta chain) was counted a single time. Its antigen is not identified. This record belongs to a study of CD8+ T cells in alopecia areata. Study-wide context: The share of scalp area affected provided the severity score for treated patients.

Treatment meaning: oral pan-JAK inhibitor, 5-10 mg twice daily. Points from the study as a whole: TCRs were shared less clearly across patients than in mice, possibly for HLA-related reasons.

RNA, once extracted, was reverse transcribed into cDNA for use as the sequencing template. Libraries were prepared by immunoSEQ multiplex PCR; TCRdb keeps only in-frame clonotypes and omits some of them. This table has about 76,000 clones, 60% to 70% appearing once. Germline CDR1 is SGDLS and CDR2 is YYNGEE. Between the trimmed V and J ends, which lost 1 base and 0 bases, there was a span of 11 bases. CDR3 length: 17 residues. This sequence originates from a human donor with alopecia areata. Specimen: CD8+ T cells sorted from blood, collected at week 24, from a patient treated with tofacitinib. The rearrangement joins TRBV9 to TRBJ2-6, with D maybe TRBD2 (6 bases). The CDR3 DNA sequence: TGTGCCAGCAGCGTAAGGGAGGAAGACTCTGGGGCCAACGTCCTGACTTTC. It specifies CASSVREEDSGANVLTF.